This T cell receptor (beta chain) is from a study of blood T cell repertoires in COVID-19. This CDR3 spans 15 amino acids. Germline V CDR1 and CDR2: SEHNR, FQNEAQ (reference sequence). Measured with immunoSEQ multiplex PCR; TCRdb has only the in-frame clones, and not every one. The sample comprises approximately 330,000 clones, 80% to 90% of which are singletons, and 9.9% rests with the top ten. Points on this clone: The junction shows a germline mismatch at one end, possibly a read error.

The sequenced sample consisted of peripheral blood. The chain recombines TRBV7-9 with TRBJ1-1; TRBD1 matches at 10 bases. The source of this sequence is a man aged 30 to 45 with COVID-19, enrolled during active disease. The CDR3 DNA is TGTGCCAGCAGCCTAGCGCGGACAGGGGGCACTGAAGCTTTCTTT. It specifies CASSLARTGGTEAFF.